The rows below give T cell receptor beta chains drawn from one sample of a study of blood T cell repertoires in COVID-19. Sequencing was performed with immunoSEQ multiplex PCR; in TCRdb, only in-frame clones are kept and a portion is missing. This sample has just over 650,000 clones, with about 87% found just once. Specimen: peripheral blood. These receptors all come from a woman aged 18-29 years with acute or convalescent COVID-19. CDR3s include the opening cysteine and the closing phenylalanine or tryptophan. The D gene is left open where the match is weak. Not all rows give a size; the values are once, few, many and, for expanded clones, a class.

NA	TRBV7-2	TRBD2	TRBJ2-3	TGTGCCAGCCGCTCCACGGGGGGTCAAAAGGATACGCAGTATTTT	CASRSTGGQKDTQYF
once	TRBV12-3/TRBV12-4	NA	TRBJ1-2	TGTGCCAGCAGTTCAGACTATGGCTACACCTTC	CASSSDYGYTF
once	TRBV11-2	TRBD2	TRBJ2-3	TGTGCCAGCACCCCCCGGCGGGGGAAACGCACAGATACGCAGTATTTT	CASTPRRGKRTDTQYF
NA	TRBV9	NA	TRBJ1-2	TGTGCCAGCAGCGCTAGGACTGTTAACTATGGCTACACCTTC	CASSARTVNYGYTF
NA	TRBV11-2	NA	TRBJ1-2	TGTGCCAGCAGCTTAGCATTCCGACCGGAGGGGAACTATGGCTACACCTTC	CASSLAFRPEGNYGYTF
NA	TRBV11-2	NA	TRBJ1-5	TGTGCCAGCAGCTTAAGGGGCAACAATCAGCCCCAGCATTTT	CASSLRGNNQPQHF
once	TRBV10-3	NA	TRBJ1-2	TGTGCCATCAGCTCCGTAGCTAACTATGGCTACACCTTC	CAISSVANYGYTF
NA	TRBV28	TRBD1	TRBJ1-4	TGTGCCAGCAGTAATCGACAGGGGGCTTGGGAAAAACTGTTTTTT	CASSNRQGAWEKLFF
NA	TRBV7-7	TRBD1	TRBJ1-6	TGTGCCAGCAGTCCCAAGGGGGCGCGTAGCTCCTATAATTCACCCCTCCACTTT	CASSPKGARSSYNSPLHF
NA	TRBV7-9	TRBD1	TRBJ1-2	TGTGCCAGCAGCTTAGCTTGGGACAGGGGATCTAACTATGGCTACACCTTC	CASSLAWDRGSNYGYTF
NA	TRBV10-3	TRBD1	TRBJ2-7	TGTGCCATCCCAGGGGGCCCCCTCTCCTACGAGCAGTACTTC	CAIPGGPLSYEQYF